The present T cell receptor (beta chain) was sequenced within a study of cytomegalovirus exposure and HLA in healthy donors. The CDR3 is 17 residues long. Trimming took 2 bases from V and 0 from J, leaving 13 bases between them. Germline V gene data show CDR1 as MNHNS and CDR2 as SASEGT. The approximately 130-subject validation cohort, separate from the approximately 670-subject first cohort, included the donors. Generated by immunoSEQ multiplex PCR, the TCRdb table keeps only in-frame clones and is missing some. The sample yields over 90,000 clones, about 95% seen once. The sequence came from a woman aged 18-30 years in good health and CMV-seronegative. The chain joins TRBV6-1 to TRBJ1-4, with TRBD1 as a possible D gene (5 bases). What was sequenced was PBMCs. For the CDR3, the DNA is TGTGCCAGCAGTGAACAGGGTCAGGGCTCAACTAATGAAAAACTGTTTTTT. Encoded protein: CASSEQGQGSTNEKLFF.